The clone carrying this T cell receptor beta chain has only a few counts. This sample stems from a study of OX40 agonist ivuxolimab in advanced cancers. Across the study: All patients had ivuxolimab intravenously every 2 weeks at 0.01 to 10 mg/kg.

Trimming cost V 6 bases and J 3 bases; bases outside gene matches: 4. CDR1 and CDR2 from the germline V gene are ENHRY and SYGVKD. CDR3 length: 14 residues. Produced via immunoSEQ multiplex PCR; TCRdb's table is partial and in-frame only. The sample lists 65,000 to 75,000 clones, roughly 90% occurring once. Here the sequenced sample was CD4+ or CD8+ T cells sorted from blood, taken in a trial of the OX40 agonist ivuxolimab. The TCR comes from an adult with an advanced solid tumor such as melanoma, head and neck, liver or kidney cancer. This chain connects TRBV10-3 to TRBJ1-1; 10 positions agree with TRBD1. The CDR3 loop reads CAIRGTGVDTEAFF. The CDR3 region has the DNA TGTGCCATCAGAGGGACAGGGGTGGACACTGAAGCTTTCTTT.